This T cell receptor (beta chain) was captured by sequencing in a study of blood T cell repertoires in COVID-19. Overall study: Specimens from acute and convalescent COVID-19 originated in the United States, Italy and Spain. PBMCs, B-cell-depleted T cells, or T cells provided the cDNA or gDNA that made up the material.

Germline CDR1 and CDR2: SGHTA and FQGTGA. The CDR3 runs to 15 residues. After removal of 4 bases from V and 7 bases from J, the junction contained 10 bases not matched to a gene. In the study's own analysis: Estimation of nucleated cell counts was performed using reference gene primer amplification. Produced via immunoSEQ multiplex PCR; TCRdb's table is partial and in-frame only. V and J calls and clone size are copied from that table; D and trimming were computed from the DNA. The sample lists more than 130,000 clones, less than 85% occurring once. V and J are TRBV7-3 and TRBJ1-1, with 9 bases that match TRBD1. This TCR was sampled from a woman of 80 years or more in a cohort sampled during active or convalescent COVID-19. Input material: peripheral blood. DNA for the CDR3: TGTGCCAGCAGCTCCGGACAGGGGAGGCACAGTGAAGCTTTCTTT. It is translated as CASSSGQGRHSEAFF. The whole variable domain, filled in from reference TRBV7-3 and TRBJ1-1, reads GAGVSQTPSNKVTEKGKYVELRCDPISGHTALYWYRQSLGQGPEFLIYFQGTGAADDSGLPNDRFFAVRPEGSVSTLKIQRTERGDSAVYLCASSSGQGRHSEAFFGQGTRLTVV.